This T cell receptor (beta chain) was recovered during a study of regulatory T cells in long-lasting Graves disease. Study outcomes and limitations: Persistent disease was characterized by preferential usage of TRBV28, TRBJ1-2 and TRBJ2-5.

As regards this clonotype: As yet, its antigen is unknown.

Time point reported: persistent/refractory GD, antithyroid drugs over 5 years with positive TRAb. Researchers made the TCR library from RNA that was extracted from PBMCs. Germline CDR1 is SGHTA and CDR2 is FQGTGA. This CDR3 is built from 13 residues. V shed 5 bases and J shed 7 bases, with 11 bases lying between them. Through Arm-PCR of CDR3 regions and iRepertoire HTBI primers, TCR beta libraries were built. TCRdb processed the multiplex PCR reads anew with MiXCR; each CDR3 protein has one entry. The repertoire includes approximately 400,000 distinct CDR3 sequences, around 20% of them detected once, and 20% to 25% sits in the top ten.

Sequenced here: peripheral blood mononuclear cells (PBMCs), sampled when the disease was refractory, from a patient treated with antithyroid drugs. V gene TRBV7-3 combines with J gene TRBJ1-4, with no clear D. This clonotype was obtained from a female donor with Graves disease. In nucleotides, the CDR3 is TGTGCCAGCAGCGCCCGTCTGGGTGAAAAACTGTTTTTT. Translated, it gives CASSARLGEKLFF.